The T cell receptor (delta chain) described here comes from a study of Vδ1+ human thymocytes. The study, taken as a whole, reports: Bulk repertoire data may be misinterpreted because of unexpected Vdelta2 sequences. Thymic TRG and TRD repertoires appeared highly polyclonal.

As to this clone: Its antigen is as yet unknown.

Sequences come from RNA converted to cDNA by reverse transcription. Multiplex PCR used pooled V-gene forward primers and a constant-region reverse primer to amplify CDR3s. TCRdb re-called clones from the multiplex PCR reads via CATT. The table shows about 75,000 delta-chain clones, with about 30% occurring only once. Germline V gives CDR1 TSWWSYY, CDR2 QGS. Trimming removed 1 base at V and 0 bases at J, with 30 bases between. The CDR3 sequence is 22 residues long. The TCR originated in a boy less than two years old who had congenital heart surgery. Input material: Vdelta1+ gamma-delta thymocytes from the thymus. Documented subset: FACS-sorted CD3+ TCRalphabeta- TCRVdelta1+ TCRVdelta2- thymocytes. The J gene is TRDJ1, the V gene TRDV1, with D possibly TRDD3 on 8 matching bases. As DNA, the CDR3 is TGTGCTCTTGGGGAACGTTCCTACAGGCTGGGGGACCTAGGGTTTTACACCGATAAACTCATCTTT. Protein product: CALGERSYRLGDLGFYTDKLIF.